The TCR beta chain described here comes from a study of CD8 T cells in Susac syndrome. TEMRA cells were FACS-enriched, and CD8+ and CD4+ T cells were isolated negatively. When the RNA was reverse transcribed, random hexamers were used with an input of roughly 0.45 to 1 ug. TCRdb reprocessed the immunoSEQ multiplex PCR reads via MiXCR and lists one record per CDR3 protein. The table records about 190,000 distinct CDR3 sequences, 95% of them present only once. The TCR originated in a human donor with Susac syndrome. Sequenced input: CD4+ T cells from PBMCs.

In DNA, the CDR3 is TGTGCCAGCAGTTCATCGGAAGGACTAGGGCAGTTCTTC. Translation gives CASSSSEGLGQFF. V and J are TRBV12-3 or TRBV12-4 and TRBJ2-1; TRBD2 agrees at 7 bases. This CDR3 comprises 13 residues. V lost 4 bases and J lost 12; bases outside the gene matches: 9.